The T cell receptor (beta chain) under discussion was sequenced for a study of blood T cell repertoires in COVID-19. Original handling: It was from reference gene primer amplification that nucleated cell counts were estimated. TCRdb keeps only in-frame clones here, not all; method: immunoSEQ multiplex PCR. V, J and clone size derive from that table, while D and trimming were established from the DNA sequence. This sample yields about 160,000 clones, of which about 92% are seen a single time; about 5.3% belongs to the top ten. CDR1 SGHNT and CDR2 YENEEA come from the germline V gene. V dropped 5 bases and J dropped 11; count of bases not matched to a gene: 11. The length of the CDR3 is 13 residues.

The gene calls are TRBV11-3 and TRBJ1-1; 7 nucleotides agree with TRBD1. The sequenced sample was peripheral blood. This TCR came from a man aged 25 to 45 with COVID-19, enrolled during active disease. CDR3 sequence (DNA): TGTGCCAGCAGCCCGGGACAGTCGCAGCGTGCTTTCTTT. This translates into CASSPGQSQRAFF.